The entry below gives a single TCR beta chain sequence along with its context. This record belongs to a study of blood T cell repertoires in COVID-19. In the original analysis: Reference gene primer amplification in the assay estimated nucleated cell counts. TCRdb keeps only in-frame clones here, not all; method: immunoSEQ multiplex PCR. V, J and clone size derive from that table, while D and trimming were established from the DNA sequence. The sample has 350,000 or so clones, roughly 90% seen once. The CDR3 sequence is 14 residues long. Germline V lookup: CDR1 SGHAT, CDR2 FQDESV (reference sequence). The ends lost 5 bases at V and 0 bases at J; junction bases unmatched: 3.

The material sequenced was PBMCs or T cells enriched from blood (not recorded which). This receptor was obtained from a woman under 40 who had recovered from COVID-19. The chain links TRBV11-1 to TRBJ2-7; 8 bases are shared with TRBD2. CDR3 protein: CASSRGGSSYEQYF. The CDR3 DNA follows: TGTGCCAGCAGCCGCGGGGGGAGCTCCTACGAGCAGTACTTC. The complete variable domain, with remaining parts taken from reference TRBV11-1 and TRBJ2-7, reads EAEVAQSPRYKITEKSQAVAFWCDPISGHATLYWYRQILGQGPELLVQFQDESVVDDSQLPKDRFSAERLKGVDSTLKIQPAELGDSAMYLCASSRGGSSYEQYFGPGTRLTVT.